The clone carrying this TCR beta chain showed up just a few times. Among ophthalmopathy patients, the Clinical Activity Score reached at least 3, the NOSPECS grade reached at least 4, and duration remained under 3 months. Amplification yielded TCR beta CDR3 regions, with RNA transcripts as the source. HTBI primers were used for first-round RT-PCR of the TCR CDR3. TCRdb independently ran MiXCR on the multiplex PCR reads; one entry per CDR3 protein. The sample carries roughly 240,000 distinct CDR3 sequences, approximately 23% recorded once. V lost 5 bases to trimming and J lost 4 bases; unmatched junction nucleotides: 9. CDR3 length: 14 residues. The germline gives CDR1 DFQATT, CDR2 SNEGSKA (reference sequence). The sample belongs to a study of T cells in Graves' hyperthyroidism and ophthalmopathy.

This rearrangement joins TRBV20-1 to TRBJ1-1, with 8 bases that match TRBD1. This TCR derives from a woman between 35 and 50 years old with Graves' ophthalmopathy. Sequenced material: blood. The CDR3 spells CSALDRGLFTEAFF. CDR3 coding DNA: TGCAGTGCTTTAGACAGGGGTCTGTTCACTGAAGCTTTCTTT.